This T cell receptor beta chain was sequenced during a study of cytomegalovirus exposure and HLA in healthy donors. General study findings and limits: Three CMV-associated chains were confirmed in vitro to be specific for CMV antigens.

As concerns this clone: Its antigen remains unidentified.

Primers for the PCR totalled 60 Vbeta and 13 Jbeta. Produced via immunoSEQ multiplex PCR; TCRdb's table is partial and in-frame only. Of more than 100,000 clones listed, around 76% are singletons. CDR1 is SEHNR, CDR2 FQNEAQ, per germline (reference sequence). Deletions cut 1 base from V and 4 bases from J, with 11 bases between. The CDR3 loop spans 15 amino acids. The sequence was collected from a woman aged 18-29 years in good health and CMV-seropositive. The specimen was PBMCs. V gene TRBV7-9 combines with J gene TRBJ1-3; TRBD1 is a possible D gene (5 bases). The CDR3 loop is CASSLGGVFGNTIYF. The CDR3 DNA reads as TGTGCCAGCAGCTTAGGGGGGGTTTTCGGAAACACCATATATTTT.